This TCR beta chain is drawn from a study of T cell repertoires in cytomegalovirus infection. Study-level information: Public signatures in TCR beta pointed to CMV infection and matching HLA type.

The study, taken as a whole, reports: HLA-C-restricted CMV-specific TCR beta clonotypes were dominant in the ex vivo response. The study identified carriers of CMV plus the relevant HLA from cumulative public TCR beta family frequency.

This clonotype came up a few times. Antigen unknown. This CDR3 has 15 residues. Germline values: CDR1 MNHEY, CDR2 SMNVEV (reference sequence). Losses at the gene ends were 7 bases for V and 2 bases for J; bases not matched to a gene: 10. TCRdb re-derived calls from the reads in MiXCR, one entry per CDR3 protein. Of 200,000 to 300,000 distinct CDR3 sequences listed, approximately 9% are singletons. Sequenced sample: PBMCs. The clonotype was recovered from a human donor in good health (CMV status not recorded). Some clones in this sample may be carry-over from other donors' samples. The chain employs TRBV27 and TRBJ2-7; 8 bases line up with TRBD1. The CDR3: CASNTADRVTYEQYF. CDR3 bases: TGTGCCAGCAACACCGCGGACAGGGTTACCTACGAGCAGTACTTC.